This TCR beta chain was observed in a study of radiotherapy plus CTLA-4 blockade in lung cancer listed by TCRdb under 2018. Concerning the study at large: Among the enrolled patients, roughly 19% had an objective response, and less than 40% reached disease control. Summary of the overall study and its limitations: After treatment with radiotherapy and ipilimumab, TCR clones that originated in tumors expanded in peripheral blood. The strongest predictors of response were reported to be early dynamic shifts in blood T cell clones along with a rise in serum interferon-beta following radiation.

Library preparation was by the immunoSEQ multiplex PCR assay. The clones in this table, taken by TCRdb from immuneACCESS, are in-frame only. Not every clone is retained; where verified, under half of the shortfall comes from an unresolved V gene, and the cause of the rest is unknown. The sample contains some 78,000 clones, approximately 83% of them found a single time. The biggest ten clones account for more than 2% of the sample. The study evaluated CTLA-4 blockade (ipilimumab) given together with focal radiation therapy in patients who had chemo-refractory metastatic non-small-cell lung cancer. As for this clone: The antigen this receptor binds is unknown. The record has no base qualities; no much larger clone is one base away.

As encoded in the germline V gene, CDR1 is SGHRS while CDR2 is YFSETQ. V is pared back by 1 base and J by 3 bases, with 13 bases lying between the germline termini. Measured from the cysteine to the phenylalanine, the CDR3 is 15 residues long. Just CDR3 DNA is preserved here, 45 bases in frame from base 1. This TCR came from a human donor with non-small cell lung cancer who had a partial response to radiotherapy plus ipilimumab. The sample here was peripheral blood, taken from a patient treated with radiotherapy plus ipilimumab. This receptor chain uses TRBV5-1 and TRBJ1-1; a tentative D call is TRBD1 (5 bases match). The DNA is as follows: TGCGCCAGCAGCTTGCTCCCAGGGAGGGACACTGAAGCTTTCTTT. The translation is CASSLLPGRDTEAFF.